These 8 T cell receptor beta chains share one sample of origin, sequenced in a study of PD-1 blockade in classical Hodgkin lymphoma. Patients all relapsed after autologous stem cell transplantation, and there was variation in brentuximab vedotin exposure. Profiled with immunoSEQ multiplex PCR; TCRdb holds only in-frame clones, not every one. The sample consists of 80,000 to 100,000 clones, about four fifths of them appearing once. Sequenced here: peripheral blood mononuclear cells (PBMCs), sampled before the second cycle of nivolumab. Receptors originate from a human donor with classical Hodgkin lymphoma.

V usage is TRBV10-3 and J usage is TRBJ2-2, with D possibly being TRBD2 (5 bases). CDR1 and CDR2 (germline): ENHRY, SYGVKD. The CDR3 spans 14 residues. Trimming took off 8 bases at V and 0 bases at J, with 10 bases between the two ends. CDR3 coding DNA: TGTGCCATCTCGGATAGCGCGAACACCGGGGAGCTGTTTTTT. Protein sequence: CAISDSANTGELFF.

This clone was counted once. This chain links TRBV21-1 with TRBJ2-5; no DNA check was done on the table's D call, TRBD2. TRBV21-1 is designated a pseudogene. The CDR3 is 17 residues long. The CDR3 nucleotides read TGTGCCAGCAGCAATTTGGTCGAGCGGGAGGCTGTAGAGACCCAGTACTTC. This sequence encodes CASSNLVEREAVETQYF.

The rearrangement uses TRBV4-1 and TRBJ1-1; D is unclear. CDR1 and CDR2 (germline): MGHRA, YSYEKL. CDR3 length: 14 amino acids. Trimming cost V 2 bases and J 1 base, with 8 bases left between them. CDR3 loop: CASSQHLGNTEAFF. CDR3 coding DNA: TGCGCCAGCAGCCAACACCTGGGGAACACTGAAGCTTTCTTT.

V usage is TRBV6-1 and J usage is TRBJ2-7; no firm D call. From germline, CDR1 is MNHNS and CDR2 SASEGT. Deletions cut 0 bases from V and 2 bases from J, with 5 bases between. This CDR3 has 13 amino acids. This chain's CDR3 is CASSEARPYEQYF. The CDR3 nucleotides are TGTGCCAGCAGTGAAGCGCGGCCCTACGAGCAGTACTTC.

The chain uses TRBV19 and TRBJ2-1; 10 bases fit TRBD2. The CDR3 sequence is 13 residues long. Germline CDR1 reads LNHDA; CDR2 reads SQIVND (reference sequence). With 8 bases clipped from V and 9 bases from J, the junction kept 7 bases outside the gene matches. CDR3 in DNA: TGTGCCAGTCAAGCGGGAGGGCGAGGTGAGCAGTTCTTC. Its protein is CASQAGGRGEQFF.

The chain carries TRBV5-6 and TRBJ2-1, with 8 positions matching TRBD1. CDR3 length equals 15 residues. Germline V lookup: CDR1 SGHDT, CDR2 YYEEEE. V was clipped by 0 bases and J by 7 bases; unmatched bases: 6. The CDR3 sequence is CASSLDRGTWNEQFF. CDR3 nucleotides: TGTGCCAGCAGCTTGGACAGGGGGACATGGAATGAGCAGTTCTTC.

The chain is built from TRBV7-9 and TRBJ2-2; 12 bases fit TRBD2. This CDR3 has 16 residues. J lost 8 bases, V lost 4 bases, and 8 bases had no gene match. CDR1 SEHNR and CDR2 FQNEAQ come from the germline V gene (reference sequence). CDR3 nucleotides: TGTGCCAGCAGCTCCCTCCTAGCGGGAGGGCCTGGGGAGCTGTTTTTT. Translating gives CASSSLLAGGPGELFF.

The chain uses TRBV4-2 and TRBJ1-1, with no clear D. The CDR3 sequence is 15 residues long. Per the germline V gene, CDR1 is LGHNA and CDR2 is YNFKEQ. V was shortened by 1 base and J by 2 bases, with 11 bases between the two germline ends. In DNA, the CDR3 is TGTGCCAGCAGCCAAGGGAGGGTCTCAAACACTGAAGCTTTCTTT. It encodes CASSQGRVSNTEAFF.